These 23 T cell receptor beta chains originate from one sample sequenced in a study of cytomegalovirus exposure and HLA in healthy donors. Amplification used 60 Vbeta primers and 13 Jbeta primers. Libraries were prepared by immunoSEQ multiplex PCR; TCRdb keeps only in-frame clonotypes and omits some of them. Of about 140,000 clones listed, 78% were seen once; the top ten hold 2.5% to 3.5%. The sample taken for sequencing was PBMCs. The receptors were gathered from a male donor in good health and CMV-seronegative.

A single count supports this clone. CDR3 in amino acids: CASSYLGQGDTEAFF. Written as DNA, the CDR3 is TGTGCCAGCAGCTACCTAGGACAGGGAGACACTGAAGCTTTCTTT. V usage is TRBV6-6 and J usage is TRBJ1-1, with 8 positions matching TRBD1. The CDR3 runs 15 residues. Germline CDR1 and CDR2: MNHNY and SVGAGI (reference sequence). V lost 6 bases to trimming and J lost 3 bases; unmatched junction nucleotides: 9.

The chain combines TRBV7-9 with TRBJ2-5, with TRBD2 identical over 9 bases. J was trimmed by 1 base and V by 3 bases; bases with no gene match: 9. CDR3 length: 17 amino acids. Germline V CDR1 and CDR2: SEHNR, FQNEAQ (reference sequence). The CDR3 reads CASSFLRGGRAQETQYF. DNA of the CDR3: TGTGCCAGCAGCTTCTTAAGGGGCGGGAGGGCCCAAGAGACCCAGTACTTC.

J is TRBJ2-6 and V is TRBV19, with D perhaps matching TRBD1 (5 bases). Per the germline V gene, CDR1 is LNHDA and CDR2 is SQIVND (reference sequence). Trimming took 8 bases from V and 2 from J, leaving 10 bases between them. CDR3 length: 14 residues. This CDR3 reads CASLQGTGANVLTF. The CDR3 DNA sequence: TGTGCCAGTCTTCAGGGAACTGGGGCCAACGTCCTGACTTTC.

V usage is TRBV6-5 and J usage is TRBJ1-6; TRBD1 might be the D (6 bases). The CDR3 contains 16 residues. V lost 0 bases and J lost 2, with 8 bases in between. The germline CDR1 and CDR2 sequences are MNHEY and SVGAGI. The CDR3: CASSYSGHTYNSPLHF. Written as DNA, the CDR3 is TGTGCCAGCAGTTACTCGGGACATACCTATAATTCACCCCTCCACTTT.

The rearrangement joins TRBV10-3 to TRBJ1-1; D possibly corresponds to TRBD1 (5 bases). The ends were cut back, 3 bases at V and 3 bases at J, with 8 bases in the middle. CDR1 and CDR2 (germline): ENHRY, SYGVKD. The CDR3 spans 13 residues. DNA of the CDR3: TGTGCCATCAGTGAAGGAGGGGACACTGAAGCTTTCTTT. This translates into CAISEGGDTEAFF.

The CDR3 reads CASSADRGQGRGYF. The CDR3 nucleotides are TGTGCCAGCAGCGCGGACAGGGGGCAAGGTCGTGGGTATTTT. The chain links TRBV6-1 to TRBJ2-3; TRBD1 matches at 11 bases. The J segment lost 14 bases and the V segment lost 6 bases, leaving 13 bases of the junction unmatched. From germline, CDR1 is MNHNS and CDR2 SASEGT. CDR3 length equals 14 residues.

The chain recombines TRBV27 with TRBJ1-2, with D possibly matching TRBD1 (6 bases). V was cut by 5 bases and J by 7 bases, with 17 bases left in between. The CDR3 consists of 14 residues. In germline, CDR1 is MNHEY, CDR2 SMNVEV (reference sequence). The DNA for the CDR3 is TGTGCCAGCAGTACCGGACAGATAAGGGGTGGCTACACCTTC. As protein: CASSTGQIRGGYTF.

This chain uses TRBV7-2 with TRBJ1-6, with a tentative D call TRBD1 (6 bases). CDR1 is SGHTA, CDR2 FQGNSA, per germline. V was trimmed by 6 bases and J by 8 bases, leaving 14 bases between them. The CDR3 runs to 14 residues. DNA of the CDR3: TGTGCCAGCAGATCTACAGGGTTCCATTCACCCCTCCACTTT. It is translated as CASRSTGFHSPLHF. The full variable domain, with the rest looked up from reference TRBV7-2 and TRBJ1-6, is GAGVSQSPSNKVTEKGKDVELRCDPISGHTALYWYRQSLGQGLEFLIYFQGNSAPDKSGLPSDRFSAERTGGSVSTLTIQRTQQEDSAVYLCASRSTGFHSPLHFGNGTRLTVT.

This clone was counted only a few times. The chain recombines TRBV5-1 with TRBJ1-4; a possible D gene is TRBD1 (5 bases). The germline CDR1 and CDR2 sequences are SGHRS and YFSETQ. This CDR3 has 24 residues. The V end was cut by 4 bases, the J end by 5 bases, with 42 bases between. The CDR3 nucleotides are TGCGCCAGCAGCCTGGAAGGGAATTCAGGGAGGACCTCAGGCGGTGAACTCCTAAATGAAAAACTGTTTTTT. This codes for CASSLEGNSGRTSGGELLNEKLFF.

About this clone itself: Germline is not matched at one junction end, which may reflect a read error. The chain employs TRBV6-6 and TRBJ1-2; no reliable D call. The CDR3 has 16 residues. Germline CDR1 reads MNHNY; CDR2 reads SVGAGI (reference sequence). CDR3 nucleotide sequence: TGTGCCAGCAGTAGAAAAAATGCTATTCCTAACTATGGCTACCCCTTC. It encodes CASSRKNAIPNYGYPF.

This clone was recorded only once. This rearrangement joins TRBV7-2 to TRBJ2-5; D is uncertain. V lost 6 bases to trimming and J lost 3 bases, with 5 bases between them. Germline V gene lookup returns CDR1 SGHTA and CDR2 FQGNSA. The CDR3 length is 11 residues. CDR3 sequence (DNA): TGTGCCAGCAGGCTAAAAGAGACCCAGTACTTC. This translates into CASRLKETQYF.

The V call is TRBV4-2, the J call TRBJ2-3; no firm D call. The germline CDR1 and CDR2 sequences are LGHNA and YNFKEQ. The CDR3 is made up of 14 amino acids. V lost 0 bases, J lost 2 bases, and 6 bases lay in between. The CDR3 spells CASSQEGFTDTQYF. Written as DNA, the CDR3 is TGTGCCAGCAGCCAAGAGGGCTTCACAGATACGCAGTATTTT.

The rearrangement links TRBV20-1 to TRBJ1-4; the D is unclear. The germline V gene has CDR1 DFQATT and CDR2 SNEGSKA (reference sequence). CDR3 size: 11 residues. The CDR3 DNA follows: TGCAAAGCTGGTACTAATGAAAAACTGTTTTTT. Protein product: CKAGTNEKLFF.

The chain combines TRBV5-1 with TRBJ2-1; 10 bases are a match to TRBD2. CDR1 SGHRS and CDR2 YFSETQ come from the germline V gene. This CDR3 region has 15 residues. The ends lost 3 bases at V and 2 bases at J; junction bases unmatched: 2. The CDR3 DNA reads as TGCGCCAGCAGCTGGACTAGCGGAACCTACAATGAGCAGTTCTTC. Protein: CASSWTSGTYNEQFF. Full variable domain (missing parts from reference TRBV5-1 and TRBJ2-1): KAGVTQTPRYLIKTRGQQVTLSCSPISGHRSVSWYQQTPGQGLQFLFEYFSETQRNKGNFPGRFSGRQFSNSRSEMNVSTLELGDSALYLCASSWTSGTYNEQFFGPGTRLTVL.

A single count supports this clone. The chain uses TRBV19 and TRBJ2-7, with 12 bases lining up with TRBD2. The V segment lost 5 bases and the J segment 6 bases; nucleotides outside the gene matches: 11. Germline CDR1 and CDR2: LNHDA and SQIVND (reference sequence). This CDR3 region has 16 residues. The CDR3 is CASSVTTSGRVGEQYF. The CDR3 coding sequence is TGTGCCAGTAGTGTGACGACTAGCGGGAGAGTGGGCGAGCAGTACTTC.

This chain joins TRBV5-6 and TRBJ1-2; the match to TRBD1 covers 9 bases. The CDR3 is 17 residues long. V lost 4 bases, J lost 5 bases, and 15 bases stayed unmatched. Germline assignment: CDR1 SGHDT and CDR2 YYEEEE. The CDR3 reads CASSPGTGRSKGYGYTF. CDR3 DNA: TGTGCCAGCAGCCCGGGGACAGGGAGGTCAAAAGGGTATGGCTACACCTTC.

This chain connects TRBV10-3 to TRBJ2-7; 10 bases fit TRBD2. The length of the CDR3 is 15 residues. Trimming at V came to 2 bases and at J to 6 bases, leaving 7 bases not matched to a gene. Per germline, CDR1 ENHRY and CDR2 SYGVKD. In DNA form, the CDR3 reads TGTGCCATCAGTGAGACCACTAGCGGGGCCGGCGAGCAGTACTTC. It specifies CAISETTSGAGEQYF.

V gene TRBV19 combines with J gene TRBJ2-1; 7 nucleotides match TRBD2. CDR3 size: 17 residues. Germline lookup yields CDR1 LNHDA and CDR2 SQIVND (reference sequence). V was pared by 1 base and J by 8 bases, with 14 bases of the junction left unmatched. The CDR3 reads CASSIGVAGPRRDEQFF. DNA for the CDR3: TGTGCCAGTAGTATAGGTGTAGCGGGTCCTCGGCGGGATGAGCAGTTCTTC.

The V call is TRBV13, the J call TRBJ1-1, with TRBD1 matching over 8 bases. The germline gives CDR1 PRHDT, CDR2 FYEKMQ (reference sequence). Trimming cost V 8 bases and J 1 base; bases outside gene matches: 0. The CDR3 contains 12 residues. The CDR3 DNA is TGTGCCAGCGGGACAGGGAACACTGAAGCTTTCTTT. Amino acids: CASGTGNTEAFF.

The CDR3 bases are TGTGCCAGCAGTTACAGGGGTAGCAATGAGCAGTTCTTC. Amino acids: CASSYRGSNEQFF. The chain joins TRBV6-5 to TRBJ2-1; weak D call: TRBD1 (5 bases). The CDR3 loop spans 13 amino acids. V was clipped by 2 bases and J by 6 bases, with 8 bases between them. The germline gives CDR1 MNHEY, CDR2 SVGAGI.

This clone has only a few counts. The J gene is TRBJ2-1, the V gene TRBV5-1, with D hard to call. The germline gives CDR1 SGHRS, CDR2 YFSETQ. V lost 6 bases to trimming and J lost 10 bases, with 14 bases between them. The length of the CDR3 is 12 residues. The CDR3 sequence: CASNQYDGEQFF. The CDR3 DNA sequence: TGCGCCAGCAACCAGTACGACGGGGAGCAGTTCTTC.

CDR3 nucleotides: TGTGCCTGGAGTACCCCCCGGCGGGGGGGAGGAGATACGCAGTATTTT. Protein: CAWSTPRRGGGDTQYF. This sequence joins TRBV30 and TRBJ2-3, with 9 bases that match TRBD2. J gave up 5 bases and V 2 bases, and 11 bases lay outside the gene matches. Germline V lookup: CDR1 GTSNPN, CDR2 SVGIG (reference sequence). The CDR3 has 16 residues.

This clone came up a few times. This chain links TRBV7-3 with TRBJ2-1; 10 bases are a match to TRBD2. The V gene's germline CDR1 is SGHTA and CDR2 FQGTGA. J lost 1 base, V lost 2 bases, and 2 bases had no gene match. The CDR3 runs 16 residues. Here the CDR3 reads CASSLGAGGSYNEQFF. The CDR3 DNA sequence: TGTGCCAGCAGCTTAGGAGCGGGAGGGTCCTACAATGAGCAGTTCTTC.